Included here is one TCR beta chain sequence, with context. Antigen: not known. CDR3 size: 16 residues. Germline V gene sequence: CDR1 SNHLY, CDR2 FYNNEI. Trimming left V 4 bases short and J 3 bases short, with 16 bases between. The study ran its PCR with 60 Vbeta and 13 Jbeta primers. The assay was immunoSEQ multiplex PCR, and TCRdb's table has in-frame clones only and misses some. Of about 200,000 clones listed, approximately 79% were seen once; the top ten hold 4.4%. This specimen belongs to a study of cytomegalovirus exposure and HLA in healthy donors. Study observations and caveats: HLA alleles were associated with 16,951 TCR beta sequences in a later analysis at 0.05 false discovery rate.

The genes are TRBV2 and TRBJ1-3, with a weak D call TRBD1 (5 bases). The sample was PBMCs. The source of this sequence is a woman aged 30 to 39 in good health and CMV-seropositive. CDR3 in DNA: TGTGCCAGCAGTGTGTGGGGGGGTGAGAATGGAAACACCATATATTTT. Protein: CASSVWGGENGNTIYF.